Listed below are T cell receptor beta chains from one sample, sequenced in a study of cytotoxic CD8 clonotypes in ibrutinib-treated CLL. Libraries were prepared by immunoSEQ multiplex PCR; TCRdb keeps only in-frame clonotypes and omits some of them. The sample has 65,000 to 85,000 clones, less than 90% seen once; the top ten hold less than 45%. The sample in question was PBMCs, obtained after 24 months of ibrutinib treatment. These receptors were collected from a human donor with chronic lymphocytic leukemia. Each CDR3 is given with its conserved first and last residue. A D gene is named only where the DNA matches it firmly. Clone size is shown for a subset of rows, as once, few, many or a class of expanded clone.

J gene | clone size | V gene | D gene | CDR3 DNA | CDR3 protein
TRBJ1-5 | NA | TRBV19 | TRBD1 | TGTGCCAGTAGTACACCGGGACAGGGACAGCCCCAGCATTTT | CASSTPGQGQPQHF
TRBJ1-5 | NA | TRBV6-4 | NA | TGTGCCAGCAGTGACTCGAACGGGCAGCCCCAGCATTTT | CASSDSNGQPQHF
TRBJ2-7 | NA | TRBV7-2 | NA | TGTGCCAGCAGCTTAAGGGGCCAAAACCCGTACGAGCAGTACTTC | CASSLRGQNPYEQYF
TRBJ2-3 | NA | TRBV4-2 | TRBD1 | TGTGCCAGCAGCCAAAGGCCAGGGGGCGGCCCTATCACAGATACGCAGTATTTT | CASSQRPGGGPITDTQYF
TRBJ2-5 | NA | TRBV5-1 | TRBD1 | TGCGCCAGCAGCCCACAAGGGACAGGAGGGGAGACCCAGTACTTC | CASSPQGTGGETQYF
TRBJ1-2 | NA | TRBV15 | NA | TGTGCCACCAGCAGAGCGGGCTATGGCTACACCTTC | CATSRAGYGYTF
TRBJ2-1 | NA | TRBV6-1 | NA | TGTGCCAGCAGTGATACACAGGGAAGAATCTACAATGAGCAGTTCTTC | CASSDTQGRIYNEQFF
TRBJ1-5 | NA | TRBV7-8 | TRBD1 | TGTGCCAGCAGCTTAGGAGGGACAGGGGTTTTGTCCCAGCATTTT | CASSLGGTGVLSQHF
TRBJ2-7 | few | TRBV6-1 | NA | TGTGCCAGCCGGGGGATCAGCCTTTTAATTGGCGAGCAGTACTTC | CASRGISLLIGEQYF
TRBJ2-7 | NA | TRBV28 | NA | TGTGCCAGCAGTTTATGGGATGGGGGTTGGGACGAGCAGTACTTC | CASSLWDGGWDEQYF
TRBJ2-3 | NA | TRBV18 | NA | TGTGCCACCTCACGGGTAGATACGCAGTATTTT | CATSRVDTQYF
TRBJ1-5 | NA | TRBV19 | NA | TGTGCCAGTAGTAAGGGTCCGTCCGAGGATCAGCCCCAGCATTTT | CASSKGPSEDQPQHF
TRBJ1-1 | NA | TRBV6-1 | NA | TGTGCCAGCAGTGAAATATGGGGAGCTTTCTTT | CASSEIWGAFF
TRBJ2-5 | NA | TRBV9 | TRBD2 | TGTGCCAGCAGCCTAGCGGGAGGGCCCGGAGAGACCCAGTACTTC | CASSLAGGPGETQYF
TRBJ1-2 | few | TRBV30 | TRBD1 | TGTGCCTGGAGTGTACGGGGGACAGCTTCTGGCTACACCTTC | CAWSVRGTASGYTF
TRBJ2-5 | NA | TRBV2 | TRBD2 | TGTGCCAGCAGTGAGCAGCGGGGGAAAGAGACCCAGTACTTC | CASSEQRGKETQYF
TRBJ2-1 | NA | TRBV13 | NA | TGTGCCAGCAGCTTAGGGACAGGAGTCAATGAGCAGTTCTTC | CASSLGTGVNEQFF
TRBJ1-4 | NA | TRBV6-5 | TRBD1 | TGTGCCAGCAGTCCTGGACACAGGGGGTGGGAAAAACTGTTTTTT | CASSPGHRGWEKLFF
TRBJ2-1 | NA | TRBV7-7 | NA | TGTGCCAGCAGCTTAGGAGTTGGATCTGAGCAGTTCTTC | CASSLGVGSEQFF
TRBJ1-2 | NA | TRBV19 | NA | TGTGCCAGTAGTCGGAGGGGGGCGGCTCCTGACTATGGCTACACCTTC | CASSRRGAAPDYGYTF
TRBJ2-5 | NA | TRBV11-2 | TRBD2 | TGTGCCAGCAGCCCAGGACTAGCGGTGATTCAAGAGACCCAGTACTTC | CASSPGLAVIQETQYF
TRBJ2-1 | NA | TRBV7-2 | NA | TGTGCCAGCAGCTTAGAGGAGTTCGATGAGCAGTTCTTC | CASSLEEFDEQFF
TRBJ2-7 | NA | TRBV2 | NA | TGTGCCAGCACCACCATGGACAGAAGAACCTCCTACGAGCAGTACTTC | CASTTMDRRTSYEQYF
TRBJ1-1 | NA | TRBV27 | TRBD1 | TGTGCCAGCAGTCCCGGGACAGCCTATTTGAACACTGAAGCTTTCTTT | CASSPGTAYLNTEAFF
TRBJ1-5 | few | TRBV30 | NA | TGTGCCTGGAGTCGAGGGGACAATCAGCCCCAGCATTTT | CAWSRGDNQPQHF
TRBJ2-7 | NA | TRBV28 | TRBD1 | TGTGCCAGCAGTCTGGACAGGGGCTACGAGCAGTACTTC | CASSLDRGYEQYF
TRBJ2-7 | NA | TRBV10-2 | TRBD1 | TGCGCCAGCAGACAGGGGCTAGGTCCCACCTACGAGCAGTACTTC | CASRQGLGPTYEQYF
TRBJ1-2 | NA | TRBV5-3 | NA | TGTGCCAGATTCGGGTATGGCTACACCTTC | CARFGYGYTF
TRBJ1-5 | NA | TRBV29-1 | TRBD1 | TGCAGCGTTGAACAGGGGGTCAATCAGCCCCAGCATTTT | CSVEQGVNQPQHF
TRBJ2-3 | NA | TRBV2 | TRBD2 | TGTGCCAGCAGGCCCCTGGGGCTAGCGGGAGGAAAACCCTGGACGTTAGATACGCAGTATTTT | CASRPLGLAGGKPWTLDTQYF
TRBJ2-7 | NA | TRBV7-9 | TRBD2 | TGTGCCAGCAGCCCGGGACTAGCGGGAGGGCGGCAGTACTTC | CASSPGLAGGRQYF
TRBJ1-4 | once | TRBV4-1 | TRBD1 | TGCGCCAGCCAACTGGGACAGGGTAATGAAAAACTGTTTTTT | CASQLGQGNEKLFF
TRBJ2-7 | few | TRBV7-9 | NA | TGTGCCAGCAGCTTAATGGGGGGAGGCACCTACGAGCAGTACTTC | CASSLMGGGTYEQYF
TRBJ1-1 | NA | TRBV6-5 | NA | TGTGCCAGCAGTTACGGGGTTAGGAACACTGAAGCTTTCTTT | CASSYGVRNTEAFF
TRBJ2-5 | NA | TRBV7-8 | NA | TGTGCCAGCACCTTAACCAGGGCAGAGACCCAGTACTTC | CASTLTRAETQYF
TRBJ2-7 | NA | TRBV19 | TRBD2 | TGTGCCAGTCGAACTAGCGGGGGTTCCTACGAGCAGTACTTC | CASRTSGGSYEQYF
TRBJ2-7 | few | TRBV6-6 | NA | TGTGCCAGCACATACTCCTGGGATGCGAACGAGCAGTACTTC | CASTYSWDANEQYF
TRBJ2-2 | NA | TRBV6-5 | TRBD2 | TGTGCCAGCAGTTCGAGGACTAGACGCGGGGAGCTGTTTTTT | CASSSRTRRGELFF
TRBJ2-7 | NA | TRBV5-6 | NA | TGTGCCAGCACCTTGGGGTCGAGCTCCTACGAGCAGTACTTC | CASTLGSSSYEQYF
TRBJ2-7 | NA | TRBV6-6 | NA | TGTGCCAGCAGTTACTCCTGGGGGGGGCCCTACGAGCAGTACTTC | CASSYSWGGPYEQYF
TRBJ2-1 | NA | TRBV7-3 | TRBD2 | TGTGCCAGCAGCCTAACCGGGACTAGCGGGAGGGCTCTGCGCTACAATGAGCAGTTCTTC | CASSLTGTSGRALRYNEQFF
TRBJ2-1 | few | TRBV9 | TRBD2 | TGTGCCAGCAGCCCCCTGGGAGGGAGACCCCCATGGGAGCAGTTCTTC | CASSPLGGRPPWEQFF
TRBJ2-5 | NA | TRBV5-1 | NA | TGCGCCAGCAGCATGTTGCCCCCGATAGGCCCCCTTAGCGATCAAGAGACCCAGTACTTC | CASSMLPPIGPLSDQETQYF
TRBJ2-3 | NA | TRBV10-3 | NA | TGTGCCATCACTTCGACCTACACAGATACGCAGTATTTT | CAITSTYTDTQYF
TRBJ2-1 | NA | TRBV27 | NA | TGTGCCAGCCAGGACAGCTCCTACAATGAGCAGTTCTTC | CASQDSSYNEQFF